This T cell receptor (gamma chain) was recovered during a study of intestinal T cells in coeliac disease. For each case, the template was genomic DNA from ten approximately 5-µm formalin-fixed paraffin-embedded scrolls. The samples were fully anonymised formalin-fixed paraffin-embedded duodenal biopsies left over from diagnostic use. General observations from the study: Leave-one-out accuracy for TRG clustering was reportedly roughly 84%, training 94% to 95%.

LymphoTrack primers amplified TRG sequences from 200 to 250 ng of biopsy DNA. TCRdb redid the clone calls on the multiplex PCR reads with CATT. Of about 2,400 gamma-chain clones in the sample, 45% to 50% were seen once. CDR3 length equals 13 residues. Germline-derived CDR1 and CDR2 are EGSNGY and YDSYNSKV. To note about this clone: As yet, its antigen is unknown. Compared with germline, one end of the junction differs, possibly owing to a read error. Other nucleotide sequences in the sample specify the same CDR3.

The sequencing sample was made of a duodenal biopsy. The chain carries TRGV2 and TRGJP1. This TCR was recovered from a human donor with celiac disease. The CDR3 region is CATWDGPGWFKIF. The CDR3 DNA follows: TGTGCCACCTGGGACGGGCCTGGATGGTTCAAGATATTT.